This T cell receptor beta chain was sequenced in a study of memory B cells and T cells in multiple sclerosis (dated by TCRdb to between 2018 and 2020). General notes on the study: In multiple sclerosis patients, the study set the TCR beta repertoires of autoproliferating peripheral T cells against those of T cells infiltrating brain lesions. TCR sequencing included a couple of multiple sclerosis patients for whom either brain lesions at autopsy or brain-infiltrating cells from biopsy were available.

Using the immunoSEQ Platform, TCRbeta CDR3 regions were amplified from extracted genomic DNA. The immunoSEQ assay used multiplex PCR together with high-throughput sequencing and a bioinformatics pipeline from the vendor. The authors' pipeline ran thus. Non-productive sequences and CDR3s shorter than 4 amino acids were excluded, and clonotype frequencies were recalculated for each sample. Shared clonotypes were identified in immunoSEQ Analyzer 2.0 as identical CDR3 amino acid, V gene and J gene sequences. Repertoire overlap was normalized by dividing shared clonotype counts by the product of both clone-set sizes, with the result scaled by 1000 into arbitrary units. What TCRdb holds here is the immuneACCESS table cut down to in-frame rearrangements. Part of the clones is not present; checked against another copy, under half of the missing clones reflect an unresolved V gene, and the others are unexplained. V, J and clone size are those of that table, while D and trimming were read from the DNA. The sample contains 30,000 to 40,000 clones, 86% of them found a single time. Clones ranked in the top ten supply 2% to 3% of the sample.

After CFSE-labeled PBMCs were cultured without a stimulus, the autoproliferating (CFSEdim) and non-proliferating (CFSEhi) T cell fractions were sequenced separately. Altogether, 50 million to 55 million CFSE-labeled PBMCs were kept in culture for six to eight days with no stimulus, after which the replicate wells were combined. PBMCs were labeled with about 0.54 uM CFSE and cultured without exogenous stimuli in serum-free AIM-V medium. PBMCs were obtained by Ficoll density gradient centrifugation and kept cryopreserved until use. Using a FACSAria III, live 7-AAD-negative cells were sorted, then washed with PBS and stored frozen at -80 degrees C as dry pellets. General conclusions and limits of the study: Clone-set sizes differed between compartments, which influenced counts of shared clonotypes and required normalization.

This clone has more than one count but fewer than ten. Its cognate antigen has yet to be identified. One base away there is no much larger clone; base qualities are not given. The V and J ends are trimmed by 4 bases and 6 bases, leaving 13 bases between them. Including the terminal cysteine and phenylalanine, the CDR3 comprises 14 residues. Only CDR3 DNA is held: 42 bases, read in frame from base 1. CDR1 and CDR2 (SEHNR, FQNEAQ) derive from the germline V gene (reference sequence). Sequencing was carried out using PBMCs from blood kept in culture. The source of this sequence is a human donor with multiple sclerosis. The chain is made from TRBV7-9 and TRBJ2-1, with the D gene not clear enough to name. The nucleotides are TGTGCCAGCAGCTCTAGACTGCAGTCCAATGAGCAGTTCTTC. Its amino acids are CASSSRLQSNEQFF. Reference TRBV7-9 and TRBJ2-1 genes cover what lies past the CDR3, so the full variable domain is DTGVSQNPRHKITKRGQNVTFRCDPISEHNRLYWYRQTLGQGPEFLTYFQNEAQLEKSRLLSDRFSAERPKGSFSTLEIQRTEQGDSAMYLCASSSRLQSNEQFFGPGTRLTVL.